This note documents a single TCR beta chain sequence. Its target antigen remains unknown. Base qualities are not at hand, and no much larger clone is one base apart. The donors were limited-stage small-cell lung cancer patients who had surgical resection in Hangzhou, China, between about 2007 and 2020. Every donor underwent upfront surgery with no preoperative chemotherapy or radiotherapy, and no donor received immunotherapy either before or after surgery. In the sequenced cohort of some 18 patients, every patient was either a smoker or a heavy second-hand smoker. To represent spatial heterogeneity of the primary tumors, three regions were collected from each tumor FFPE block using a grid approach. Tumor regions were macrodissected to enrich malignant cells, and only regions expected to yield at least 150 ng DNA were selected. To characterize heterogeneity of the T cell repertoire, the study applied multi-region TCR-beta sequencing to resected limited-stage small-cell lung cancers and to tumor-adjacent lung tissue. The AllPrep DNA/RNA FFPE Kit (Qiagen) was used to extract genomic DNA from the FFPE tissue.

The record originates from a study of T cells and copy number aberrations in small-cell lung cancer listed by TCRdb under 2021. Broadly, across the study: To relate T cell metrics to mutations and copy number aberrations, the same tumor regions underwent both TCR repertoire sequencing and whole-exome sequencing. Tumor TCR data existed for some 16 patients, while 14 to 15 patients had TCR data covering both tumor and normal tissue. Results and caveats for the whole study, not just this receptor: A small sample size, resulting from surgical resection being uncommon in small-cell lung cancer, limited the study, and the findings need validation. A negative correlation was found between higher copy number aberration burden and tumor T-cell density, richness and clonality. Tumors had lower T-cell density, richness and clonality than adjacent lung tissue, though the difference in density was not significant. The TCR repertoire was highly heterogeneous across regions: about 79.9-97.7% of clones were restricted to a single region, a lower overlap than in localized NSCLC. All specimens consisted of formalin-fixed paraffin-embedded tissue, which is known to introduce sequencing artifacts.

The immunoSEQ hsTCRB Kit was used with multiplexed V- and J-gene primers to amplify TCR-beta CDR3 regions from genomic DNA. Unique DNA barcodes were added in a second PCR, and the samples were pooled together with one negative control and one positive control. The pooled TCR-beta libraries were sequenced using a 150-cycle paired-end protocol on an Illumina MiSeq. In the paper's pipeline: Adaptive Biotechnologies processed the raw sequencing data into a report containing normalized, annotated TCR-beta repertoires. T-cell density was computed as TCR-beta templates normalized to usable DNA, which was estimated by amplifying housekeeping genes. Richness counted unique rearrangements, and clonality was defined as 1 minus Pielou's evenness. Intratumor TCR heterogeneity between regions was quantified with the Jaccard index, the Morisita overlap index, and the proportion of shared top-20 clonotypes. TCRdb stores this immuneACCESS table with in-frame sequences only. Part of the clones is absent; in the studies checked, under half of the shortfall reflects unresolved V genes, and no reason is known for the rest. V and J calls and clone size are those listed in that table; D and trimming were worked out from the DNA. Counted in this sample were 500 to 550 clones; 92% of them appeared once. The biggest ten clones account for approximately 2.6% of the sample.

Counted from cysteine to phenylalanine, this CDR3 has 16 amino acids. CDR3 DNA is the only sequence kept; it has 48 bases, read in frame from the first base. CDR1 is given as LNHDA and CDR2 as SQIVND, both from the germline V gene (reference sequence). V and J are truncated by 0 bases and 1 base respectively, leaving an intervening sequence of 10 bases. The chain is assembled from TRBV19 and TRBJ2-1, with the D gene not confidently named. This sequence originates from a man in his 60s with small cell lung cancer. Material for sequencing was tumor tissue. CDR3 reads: CASSIDVSRSYNEQFF. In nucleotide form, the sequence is TGTGCCAGTAGTATAGATGTATCGCGGTCCTACAATGAGCAGTTCTTC.